These T cell receptor beta chains were read from a single sample in a study of cytomegalovirus exposure and HLA in healthy donors. Measured with immunoSEQ multiplex PCR; TCRdb has only the in-frame clones, and not every one. The sample records about 170,000 clones, roughly 85% being singletons. Sequenced sample: PBMCs. The receptors here all came from a male donor in good health and CMV-seronegative. CDR3s include the opening cysteine and the closing phenylalanine or tryptophan. The D gene is left open where the match is weak.

j_call v_call d_call cdr3_aa
TRBJ1-1 TRBV10-3 TRBD1 CAISEDLDRGRTEAFF
TRBJ2-2 TRBV12-5 - CASGYRGGTGELFF
TRBJ2-5 TRBV27 TRBD1 CASSLKYRFHTGGAETQYF
TRBJ2-3 TRBV9 - CASSPSQVDTQYF
TRBJ1-5 TRBV10-1 - CASGGGDSNQPQHF
TRBJ1-3 TRBV28 TRBD1 CASSLQGTGNTIYF
TRBJ1-2 TRBV7-9 TRBD1 CASSLMGTANYGYTF
TRBJ1-2 TRBV7-9 - CASSPPTGLLDGYTF
TRBJ1-1 TRBV6-1 - CASSRTGSTEAFF
TRBJ2-2 TRBV27 TRBD2 CASTRLAGALNTGELFF
TRBJ2-3 TRBV15 TRBD2 CATSRRGGLASTDTQYF
TRBJ2-1 TRBV11-2 TRBD2 CASSLRTSFGNEQFF
TRBJ1-2 TRBV5-6 - CASSLSGFGYTF
TRBJ2-4 TRBV7-9 - CASSGRSEVAKNIQYF
TRBJ1-4 TRBV4-2 TRBD1 CASSQSTGGGGNEKLFF
TRBJ2-1 TRBV5-1 TRBD1 CASREGAGGIDEQFF
TRBJ2-5 TRBV5-8 TRBD1 CASIRTGETQYF
TRBJ2-5 TRBV7-2 - CASSLVIVREETQYF
TRBJ2-6 TRBV6-4 - CASSDSDSQSGANVLTF
TRBJ1-6 TRBV5-4 TRBD1 CASSPDRGKGSPLHF
TRBJ2-5 TRBV7-6 TRBD2 CASSPPVSGWVGETQYF